Listed below are T cell receptor beta chains from one sample, sequenced in a study of vaccination and CD4 T cells after COVID-19. TCRdb fed the PCR reads into MiXCR, producing one record per CDR3 protein. The sample comprises 10,000 to 15,000 distinct CDR3 sequences, approximately 52% of which are singletons, and 16% rests with the top ten. No cognate antigen is known for these TCRs. Sequenced input: CD4+ T cells from blood, cultured in vitro. These receptors came from a human donor who had recovered from COVID-19. Each CDR3 is given with its conserved first and last residue. D genes are given only for firm matches. Part of the rows lack a size; the others show once, few, many or a class for expanded clones.

NA	NA	TRBV6-1	TRBJ1-5	CASSSTWGGQPQHF	TGTGCCAGCAGCTCAACGTGGGGTGGTCAGCCCCAGCATTTT
few	TRBD1	TRBV6-1	TRBJ2-5	CASSPDRAQTQYF	TGTGCCAGCAGTCCGGACAGGGCCCAGACCCAGTACTTC
few	NA	TRBV7-3	TRBJ1-2	CASSLTGTGRTYGYTF	TGTGCCAGCAGCTTAACAGGCACAGGAAGGACGTATGGCTACACCTTC
few	NA	TRBV6-1	TRBJ2-3	CASSPGGGNTQYF	TGTGCCAGCTCCCCAGGAGGCGGTAATACGCAGTATTTT
NA	NA	TRBV5-1	TRBJ2-7	CASSRGLAHSGQLNEQYF	TGCGCCAGCAGCCGCGGACTGGCTCACTCAGGGCAACTAAACGAGCAGTACTTC
NA	TRBD1	TRBV7-2	TRBJ2-3	CASSLGTGHTDTQYF	TGTGCCAGCAGCTTAGGGACAGGGCACACAGATACGCAGTATTTT
NA	NA	TRBV6-5	TRBJ1-2	CASSYSRAIPRGYTF	TGTGCCAGCAGTTACTCCCGGGCCATCCCCCGGGGCTACACCTTC
NA	NA	TRBV7-8	TRBJ1-2	CASSARHNYGYTF	TGTGCCAGCAGCGCCCGGCATAACTATGGCTACACCTTC
NA	TRBD2	TRBV20-1	TRBJ2-1	CSARDRPSGRRNEQFF	TGCAGTGCTAGAGATCGGCCTAGCGGGAGGAGAAATGAGCAGTTCTTC
NA	NA	TRBV20-1	TRBJ2-5	CSARKAQETQYF	TGCAGTGCTAGGAAGGCTCAAGAGACCCAGTACTTC
NA	NA	TRBV2	TRBJ1-4	CASSAVLGTTGLFF	TGTGCCAGCAGTGCCGTTCTCGGGACAACTGGACTGTTTTTT
NA	NA	TRBV19	TRBJ1-4	CASSITGASEKLFF	TGTGCCAGTAGTATTACGGGGGCCTCTGAAAAACTGTTTTTT
NA	NA	TRBV19	TRBJ1-5	CASTRPGTHQPQHF	TGTGCCAGTACCCGCCCGGGGACGCATCAGCCCCAGCATTTT
few	NA	TRBV20-1	TRBJ1-5	CSARQNVNQPQHF	TGCAGTGCTAGACAGAACGTTAATCAGCCCCAGCATTTT
NA	TRBD1	TRBV27	TRBJ2-7	CASRTSGQDEQYF	TGTGCCAGCAGAACCTCGGGACAGGACGAGCAGTACTTC
NA	NA	TRBV28	TRBJ1-5	CASSFARGGNQPQHF	TGTGCCAGCAGTTTCGCTAGGGGGGGCAATCAGCCCCAGCATTTT
NA	NA	TRBV11-3	TRBJ2-2	CASSLPRGQMMNTGELFF	TGTGCCAGCAGCCTACCCCGGGGCCAGATGATGAACACCGGGGAGCTGTTTTTT
NA	NA	TRBV2	TRBJ2-2	CASSSSILNTGELFF	TGTGCCAGCAGCTCCTCCATACTGAACACCGGGGAGCTGTTTTTT
NA	NA	TRBV2	TRBJ2-3	CASGTRDTQYF	TGTGCCAGCGGGACGAGAGATACGCAGTATTTT
NA	TRBD2	TRBV20-1	TRBJ2-3	CSARDFSATSGAYTQYF	TGCAGTGCTAGAGATTTTAGTGCGACTAGCGGCGCTTATACGCAGTATTTT